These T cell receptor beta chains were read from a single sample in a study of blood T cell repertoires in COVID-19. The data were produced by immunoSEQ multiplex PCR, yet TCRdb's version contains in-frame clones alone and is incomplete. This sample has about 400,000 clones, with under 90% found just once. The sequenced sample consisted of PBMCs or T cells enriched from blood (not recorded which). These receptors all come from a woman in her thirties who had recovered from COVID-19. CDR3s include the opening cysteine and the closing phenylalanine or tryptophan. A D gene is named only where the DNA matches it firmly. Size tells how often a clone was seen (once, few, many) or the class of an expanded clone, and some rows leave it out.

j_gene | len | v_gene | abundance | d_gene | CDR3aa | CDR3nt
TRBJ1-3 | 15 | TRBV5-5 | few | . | CASSFGQGFGNTIYF | TGTGCCAGCAGCTTCGGGCAGGGTTTTGGAAACACCATATATTTT
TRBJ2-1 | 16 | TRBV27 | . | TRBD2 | CASTSAAGGRYNEQFF | TGTGCCAGCACCTCCGCAGCGGGGGGCCGATACAATGAGCAGTTCTTC
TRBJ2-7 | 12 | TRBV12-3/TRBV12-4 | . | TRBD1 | CASSFGTGGQYF | TGTGCCAGCAGTTTTGGGACAGGGGGACAGTACTTC
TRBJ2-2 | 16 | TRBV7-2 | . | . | CASTKPRGAYTGELFF | TGTGCCAGCACTAAACCCCGGGGGGCCTACACCGGGGAGCTGTTTTTT
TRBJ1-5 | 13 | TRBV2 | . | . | CASSVLENQPQHF | TGTGCCAGCAGTGTATTAGAGAATCAGCCCCAGCATTTT
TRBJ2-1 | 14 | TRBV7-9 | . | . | CASSPVTGIHEQFF | TGTGCCAGCAGCCCCGTAACAGGGATTCATGAGCAGTTCTTC
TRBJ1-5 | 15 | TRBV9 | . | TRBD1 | CASSAGQGVNQPQHF | TGTGCCAGCAGCGCAGGACAGGGGGTAAATCAGCCCCAGCATTTT
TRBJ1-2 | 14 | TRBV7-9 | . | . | CASSLDRGGNGYTF | TGTGCCAGCAGCTTAGATAGGGGAGGGAATGGCTACACCTTC
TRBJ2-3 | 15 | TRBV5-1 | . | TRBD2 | CASAGLAGSTDTQYF | TGCGCCAGCGCGGGACTAGCGGGATCCACAGATACGCAGTATTTT
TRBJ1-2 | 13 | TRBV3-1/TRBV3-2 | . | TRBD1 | CASSPGQGAFYTF | TGTGCCAGCAGCCCGGGACAGGGGGCGTTCTACACCTTC
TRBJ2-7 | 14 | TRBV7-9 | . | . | CASSLRTSSYEQYF | TGTGCCAGCAGCCTGCGGACTTCCAGCTACGAGCAGTACTTC
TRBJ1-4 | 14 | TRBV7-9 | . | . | CASSAALEVEKLFF | TGTGCCAGCAGCGCCGCTCTCGAGGTTGAAAAACTGTTTTTT
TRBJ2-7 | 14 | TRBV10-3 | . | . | CAITEQLDSYEQYF | TGTGCCATCACCGAACAGTTAGACTCCTACGAGCAGTACTTC
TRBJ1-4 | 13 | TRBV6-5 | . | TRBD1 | CASIRTGFRKLFF | TGTGCCAGCATCCGGACAGGGTTTAGGAAACTGTTTTTT
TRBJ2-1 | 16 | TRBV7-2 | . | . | CASSLELNWWGEEQFF | TGTGCCAGCAGCTTAGAATTAAATTGGTGGGGCGAGGAGCAGTTCTTC
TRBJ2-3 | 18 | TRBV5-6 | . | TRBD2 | CASSPFAASGFDTDTQYF | TGTGCCAGCAGCCCCTTCGCGGCTAGCGGCTTCGACACAGATACGCAGTATTTT
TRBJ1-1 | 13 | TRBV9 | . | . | CASTRIPNTEAFF | TGTGCCAGCACCAGGATACCGAACACTGAAGCTTTCTTT
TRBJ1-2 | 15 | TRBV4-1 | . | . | CASSQEQGVRYGYTF | TGCGCCAGCAGCCAAGAACAGGGTGTTCGCTATGGCTACACCTTC
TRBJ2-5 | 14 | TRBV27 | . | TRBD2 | CTSSRTSGKETQYF | TGTACCAGCAGCAGGACTAGCGGGAAAGAGACCCAGTACTTC
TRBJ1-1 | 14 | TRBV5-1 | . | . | CASSPNYRVPEAFF | TGCGCCAGCAGCCCTAATTACAGGGTCCCTGAAGCTTTCTTT
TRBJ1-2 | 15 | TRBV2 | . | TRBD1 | CASSLNPQGGYGYTF | TGTGCCAGCAGTCTTAATCCACAGGGGGGCTATGGCTACACCTTC
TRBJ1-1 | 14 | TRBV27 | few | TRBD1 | CASSAYRGRTEAFF | TGTGCCAGCAGCGCGTACAGGGGTAGGACTGAAGCTTTCTTT
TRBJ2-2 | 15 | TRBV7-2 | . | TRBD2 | CASSLTSGEAGELFF | TGTGCCAGCAGCTTAACCAGCGGGGAGGCCGGGGAGCTGTTTTTT
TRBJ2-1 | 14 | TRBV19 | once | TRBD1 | CASSLRTGSDEQFF | TGTGCCAGTAGTCTCCGGACAGGGAGCGATGAGCAGTTCTTC
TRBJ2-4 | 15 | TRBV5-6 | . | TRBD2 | CASSPLAGDKNIQYF | TGTGCCAGCAGCCCACTAGCGGGTGACAAAAACATTCAGTACTTC
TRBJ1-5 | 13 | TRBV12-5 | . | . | CASGLGENQPQHF | TGTGCTAGTGGTTTGGGGGAGAATCAGCCCCAGCATTTT
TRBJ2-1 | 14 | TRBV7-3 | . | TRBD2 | CASSLNGLGDEQFF | TGTGCCAGCAGCTTAAACGGACTAGGGGATGAGCAGTTCTTC
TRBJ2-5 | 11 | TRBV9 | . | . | CASSPRETQYF | TGTGCCAGCAGCCCCCGGGAGACCCAGTACTTC
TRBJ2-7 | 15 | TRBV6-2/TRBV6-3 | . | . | CASTPGDRVAYEQYF | TGTGCCAGCACCCCGGGAGACAGGGTCGCCTACGAGCAGTACTTC